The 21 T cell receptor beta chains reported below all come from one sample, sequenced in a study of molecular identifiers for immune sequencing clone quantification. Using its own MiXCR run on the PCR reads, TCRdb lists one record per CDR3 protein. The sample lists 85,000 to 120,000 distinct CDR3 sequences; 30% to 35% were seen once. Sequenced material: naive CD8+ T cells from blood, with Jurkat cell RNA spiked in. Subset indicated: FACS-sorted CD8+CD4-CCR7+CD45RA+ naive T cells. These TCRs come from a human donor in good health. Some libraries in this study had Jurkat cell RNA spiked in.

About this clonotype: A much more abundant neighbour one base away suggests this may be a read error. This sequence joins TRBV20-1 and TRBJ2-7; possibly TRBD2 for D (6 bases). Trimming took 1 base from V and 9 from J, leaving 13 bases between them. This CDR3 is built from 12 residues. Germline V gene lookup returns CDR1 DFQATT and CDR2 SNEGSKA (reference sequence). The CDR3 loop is CSARVGGIVQYF. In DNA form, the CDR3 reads TGCAGTGCTAGAGTCGGGGGAATAGTGCAGTACTTC.

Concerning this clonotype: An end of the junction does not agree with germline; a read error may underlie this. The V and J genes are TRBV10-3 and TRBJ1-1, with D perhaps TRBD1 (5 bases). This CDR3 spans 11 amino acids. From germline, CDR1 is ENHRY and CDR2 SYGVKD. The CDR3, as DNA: TGTGACATCAGTGGGGGGACTGAAGCTTTCTTT. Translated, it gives CDISGGTEAFF.

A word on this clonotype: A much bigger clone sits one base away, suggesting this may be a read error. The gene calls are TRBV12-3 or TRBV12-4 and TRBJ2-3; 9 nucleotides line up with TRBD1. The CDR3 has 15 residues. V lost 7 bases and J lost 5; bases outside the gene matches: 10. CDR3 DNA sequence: TGTGCCAGCACCCAGGACAGGGGAGGAGTAGATACGCAGTATTTT. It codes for CASTQDRGGVDTQYF.

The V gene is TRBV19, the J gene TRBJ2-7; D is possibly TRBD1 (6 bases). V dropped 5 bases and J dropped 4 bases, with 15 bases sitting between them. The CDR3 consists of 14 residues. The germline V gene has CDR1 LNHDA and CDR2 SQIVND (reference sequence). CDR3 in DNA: TGTGCCAGTAGTGCCTCCACAGGGATTTACGAGCAGTACTTC. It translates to CASSASTGIYEQYF.

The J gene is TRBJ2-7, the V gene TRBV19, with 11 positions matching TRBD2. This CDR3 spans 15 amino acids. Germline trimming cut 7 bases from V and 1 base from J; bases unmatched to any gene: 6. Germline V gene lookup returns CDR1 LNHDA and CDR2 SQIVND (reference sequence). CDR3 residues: CASTHGTSGSYEQYF. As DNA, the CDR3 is TGTGCCAGTACCCACGGGACTAGCGGATCCTACGAGCAGTACTTC.

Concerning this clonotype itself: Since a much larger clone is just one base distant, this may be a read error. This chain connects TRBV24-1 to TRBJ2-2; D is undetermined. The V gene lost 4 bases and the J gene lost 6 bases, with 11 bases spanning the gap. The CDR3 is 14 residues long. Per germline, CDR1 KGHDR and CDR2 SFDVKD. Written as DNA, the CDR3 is TGTGCCACCAGTGACCGCATTCCGGCCGGGGAGCTGTTTTTT. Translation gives CATSDRIPAGELFF.

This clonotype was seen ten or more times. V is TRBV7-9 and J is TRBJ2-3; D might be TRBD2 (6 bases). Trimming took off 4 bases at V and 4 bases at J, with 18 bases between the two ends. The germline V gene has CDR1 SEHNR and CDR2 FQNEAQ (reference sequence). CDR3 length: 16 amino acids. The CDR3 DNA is TGTGCCAGCAGCTCTCAGAGCGGGTTAGGGGCAGATACGCAGTATTTT. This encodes CASSSQSGLGADTQYF. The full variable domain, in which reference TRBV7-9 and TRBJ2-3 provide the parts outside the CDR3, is DTGVSQNPRHKITKRGQNVTFRCDPISEHNRLYWYRQTLGQGPEFLTYFQNEAQLEKSRLLSDRFSAERPKGSFSTLEIQRTEQGDSAMYLCASSSQSGLGADTQYFGPGTRLTVL.

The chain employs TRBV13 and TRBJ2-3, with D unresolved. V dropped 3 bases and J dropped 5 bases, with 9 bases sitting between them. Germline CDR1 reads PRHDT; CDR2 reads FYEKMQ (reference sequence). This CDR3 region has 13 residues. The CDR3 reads CASSFRIGDTQYF. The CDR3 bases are TGTGCCAGCAGCTTCCGGATAGGAGATACGCAGTATTTT.

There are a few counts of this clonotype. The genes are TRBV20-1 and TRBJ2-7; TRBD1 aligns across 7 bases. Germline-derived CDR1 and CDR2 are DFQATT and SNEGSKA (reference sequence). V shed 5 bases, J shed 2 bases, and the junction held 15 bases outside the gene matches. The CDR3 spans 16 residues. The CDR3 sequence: CSAPRTQGQAPYEQYF. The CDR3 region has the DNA TGCAGTGCTCCACGCACACAAGGACAGGCCCCCTACGAGCAGTACTTC.

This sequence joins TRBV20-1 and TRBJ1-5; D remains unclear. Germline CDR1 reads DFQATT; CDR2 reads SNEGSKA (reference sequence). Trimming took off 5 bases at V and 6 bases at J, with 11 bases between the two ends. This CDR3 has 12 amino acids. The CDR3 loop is CSAPDVGQPQHF. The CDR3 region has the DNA TGCAGTGCTCCGGACGTCGGTCAGCCCCAGCATTTT.

The CDR3 protein is CASSLHYNEQFF. The DNA of the CDR3 is TGTGCCAGCAGCTTGCATTACAATGAGCAGTTCTTC. The V gene is TRBV5-5, the J gene TRBJ2-1; no firm D call. The CDR3 loop spans 12 amino acids. V gave up 1 base and J gave up 4 bases, with 3 bases separating them. In germline, CDR1 is SGHKS, CDR2 YYEKEE (reference sequence).

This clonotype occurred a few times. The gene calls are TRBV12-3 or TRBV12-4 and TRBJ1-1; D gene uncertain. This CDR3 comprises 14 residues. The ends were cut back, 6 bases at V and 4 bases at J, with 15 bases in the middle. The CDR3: CASSSREEGTEAFF. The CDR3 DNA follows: TGTGCCAGCAGCTCAAGGGAAGAGGGCACTGAAGCTTTCTTT.

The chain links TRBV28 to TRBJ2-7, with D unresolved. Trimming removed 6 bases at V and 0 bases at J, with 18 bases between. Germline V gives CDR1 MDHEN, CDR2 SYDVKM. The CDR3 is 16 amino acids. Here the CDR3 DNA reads TGTGCCAGCAGAACGCCCCGAATAAGGGCCTCCTACGAGCAGTACTTC. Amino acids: CASRTPRIRASYEQYF.

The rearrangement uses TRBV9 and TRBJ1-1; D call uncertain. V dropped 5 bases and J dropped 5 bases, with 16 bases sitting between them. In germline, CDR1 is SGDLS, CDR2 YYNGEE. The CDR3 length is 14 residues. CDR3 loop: CASSEGPLGTEAFF. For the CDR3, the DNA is TGTGCCAGCAGTGAGGGTCCGTTGGGGACTGAAGCTTTCTTT.

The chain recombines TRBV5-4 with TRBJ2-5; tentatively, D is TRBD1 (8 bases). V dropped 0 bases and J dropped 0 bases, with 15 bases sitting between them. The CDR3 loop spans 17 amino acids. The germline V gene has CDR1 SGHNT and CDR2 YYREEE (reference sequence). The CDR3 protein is CASSLETTGGDQETQYF. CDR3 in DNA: TGTGCCAGCAGCTTGGAGACCACAGGGGGGGACCAAGAGACCCAGTACTTC.

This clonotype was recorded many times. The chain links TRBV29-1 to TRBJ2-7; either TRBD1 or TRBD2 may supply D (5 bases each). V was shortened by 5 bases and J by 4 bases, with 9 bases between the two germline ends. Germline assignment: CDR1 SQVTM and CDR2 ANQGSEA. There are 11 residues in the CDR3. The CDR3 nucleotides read TGCAGCGTTCTATGGGGGTACGAGCAGTACTTC. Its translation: CSVLWGYEQYF.

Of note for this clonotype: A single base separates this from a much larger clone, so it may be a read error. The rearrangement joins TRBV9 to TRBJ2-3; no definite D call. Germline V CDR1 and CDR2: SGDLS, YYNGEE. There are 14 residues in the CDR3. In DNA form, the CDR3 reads TGTGCCGGCAGCGACCCAAACTACACAGATACGCAGTATTTT. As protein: CAGSDPNYTDTQYF.

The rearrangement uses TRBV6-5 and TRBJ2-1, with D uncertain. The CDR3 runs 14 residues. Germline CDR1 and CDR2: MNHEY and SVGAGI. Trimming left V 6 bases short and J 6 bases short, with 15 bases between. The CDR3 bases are TGTGCCAGCAGCCACGTACTACCTGCCAATGAGCAGTTCTTC. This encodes CASSHVLPANEQFF.

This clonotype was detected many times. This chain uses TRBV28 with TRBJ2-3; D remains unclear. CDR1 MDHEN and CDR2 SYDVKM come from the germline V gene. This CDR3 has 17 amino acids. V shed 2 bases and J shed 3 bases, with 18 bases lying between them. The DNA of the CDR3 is TGTGCCAGCAGTTTAACGTTGGGCGGCCGTAAAACAGATACGCAGTATTTT. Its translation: CASSLTLGGRKTDTQYF.

The CDR3 reads CASSLGYPSEQFF. CDR3 nucleotides: TGTGCCAGCAGCTTGGGGTACCCCAGTGAGCAGTTCTTC. This sequence joins TRBV5-6 and TRBJ2-1; no reliable D call. The CDR3 runs to 13 residues. V was trimmed by 0 bases and J by 9 bases, leaving 10 bases between them. Germline CDR1 reads SGHDT; CDR2 reads YYEEEE. Full variable domain (remainder filled in from reference TRBV5-6 and TRBJ2-1): DAGVTQSPTHLIKTRGQQVTLRCSPKSGHDTVSWYQQALGQGPQFIFQYYEEEERQRGNFPDRFSGHQFPNYSSELNVNALLLGDSALYLCASSLGYPSEQFFGPGTRLTVL.

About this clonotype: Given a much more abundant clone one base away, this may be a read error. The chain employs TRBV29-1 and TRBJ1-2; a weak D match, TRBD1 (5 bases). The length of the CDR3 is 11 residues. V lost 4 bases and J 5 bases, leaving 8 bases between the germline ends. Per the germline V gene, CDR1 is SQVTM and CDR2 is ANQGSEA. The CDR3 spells CSVGQIYGYTF. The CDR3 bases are TGCAGCGTTGGACAGATATATGGCTACACCTTC. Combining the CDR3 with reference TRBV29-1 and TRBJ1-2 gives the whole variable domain SAVISQKPSRDICQRGTSLTIQCQVDSQVTMMFWYRQQPGQSLTLIATANQGSEATYESGFVIDKFPISRPNLTFSTLTVSNMSPEDSSIYLCSVGQIYGYTFGSGTRLTVV.